The 14 T cell receptor beta chains listed next were all sequenced from one sample in a study of blood T cells in healthy people across ages. It was with a sample-barcoded 5' primer and a J-beta primer mix that a second PCR of about 6 to 12 cycles was run. MiXCR, run by TCRdb on the 5' RACE reads, gives a single entry per CDR3 protein. The profile shows approximately 800,000 distinct CDR3 sequences, 56% of them singletons. The sequenced material came from blood. The receptors were gathered from a man aged 35-49 years in good health.

The V and J genes are TRBV6-5 and TRBJ2-7; 7 nucleotides line up with TRBD1. V lost 10 bases to trimming and J lost 3 bases; unmatched junction nucleotides: 3. The germline V gene encodes CDR1 MNHEY and CDR2 SVGAGI. CDR3 size: 11 residues. DNA for the CDR3: TGTGCCACAAGACAGGGCTACGAGCAGTACTTC. Translation: CATRQGYEQYF.

Notes on this clonotype: The germline gene is not matched at one end of the junction; a read error may be the cause. The chain joins TRBV12-3 or TRBV12-4 to TRBJ2-1; D uncertain. The CDR3 covers 16 residues. The CDR3, as DNA: TGTGCCAGCAGTTTAGAGGTCAGTATCGGATACACTGAGCAGTTCTTC. Residues: CASSLEVSIGYTEQFF.

The chain is built from TRBV20-1 and TRBJ2-4; 14 nucleotides agree with TRBD2. In germline, CDR1 is DFQATT, CDR2 SNEGSKA (reference sequence). V lost 4 bases and J lost 3; bases outside the gene matches: 17. This CDR3 comprises 20 residues. The CDR3 nucleotides are TGCAGTGCTAACCCCTCCTCGACTAGCGGGAGGGCCTCGGTCAAAAACATTCAGTACTTC. Translating gives CSANPSSTSGRASVKNIQYF.

This clonotype showed up just a few times. The chain joins TRBV5-1 to TRBJ2-7; TRBD1 matches 12 bases. The length of the CDR3 is 15 residues. The germline V gene encodes CDR1 SGHRS and CDR2 YFSETQ. After removal of 0 bases from V and 5 bases from J, the junction contained 3 bases not matched to a gene. CDR3 bases: TGCGCCAGCAGCTTGGCCGGGACAGGGGGCCACGAGCAGTACTTC. Translating it yields CASSLAGTGGHEQYF. The full variable domain, completed using reference TRBV5-1 and TRBJ2-7, is KAGVTQTPRYLIKTRGQQVTLSCSPISGHRSVSWYQQTPGQGLQFLFEYFSETQRNKGNFPGRFSGRQFSNSRSEMNVSTLELGDSALYLCASSLAGTGGHEQYFGPGTRLTVT.

The V and J genes are TRBV7-3 and TRBJ2-1; 9 positions match TRBD1. The CDR3 is made up of 16 amino acids. The germline V gene has CDR1 SGHTA and CDR2 FQGTGA. V gave up 5 bases and J gave up 1 base; unmatched junction bases: 6. For the CDR3, the DNA is TGTGCCAGCAGCGCCCAGACAGGGGGGTCCTACAATGAGCAGTTCTTC. Protein: CASSAQTGGSYNEQFF. Full variable domain (outside the CDR3, taken from reference TRBV7-3 and TRBJ2-1): GAGVSQTPSNKVTEKGKYVELRCDPISGHTALYWYRQSLGQGPEFLIYFQGTGAADDSGLPNDRFFAVRPEGSVSTLKIQRTERGDSAVYLCASSAQTGGSYNEQFFGPGTRLTVL.

This clonotype has at least ten counts. The V gene is TRBV20-1, the J gene TRBJ1-5; maybe TRBD1 (5 bases). The CDR3 sequence is 14 residues long. V was shortened by 1 base and J by 3 bases, with 10 bases between the two germline ends. The germline V gene encodes CDR1 DFQATT and CDR2 SNEGSKA (reference sequence). The CDR3 region is CSARVAQDNQPQHF. DNA for the CDR3: TGCAGTGCTAGAGTCGCACAGGACAATCAGCCCCAGCATTTT.

The V call is TRBV7-3, the J call TRBJ2-1; 15 positions agree with TRBD2. The V gene's germline CDR1 is SGHTA and CDR2 FQGTGA. The J segment lost 9 bases and the V segment lost 5 bases, leaving 11 bases of the junction unmatched. The CDR3 is 17 residues long. The CDR3 bases are TGTGCCAGCAGCGCCTACTGGACTAGCGGGAGGGGAATTGAGCAGTTCTTC. Protein sequence: CASSAYWTSGRGIEQFF.

With regard to this clonotype: Germline is not matched at one junction end, which may reflect a read error. J is TRBJ2-1 and V is TRBV11-3, with D perhaps TRBD2 (5 bases). CDR1 is SGHNT and CDR2 is YENEEA in the germline V gene. This CDR3 region has 12 residues. The CDR3 DNA sequence: TGTGCCAGCAGCTTAGTCGTGGAGGAGCTGTTCTTC. Encoded protein: CASSLVVEELFF.

The CDR3 is CASSQRRGIYEQYF. CDR3 coding DNA: TGTGCCAGCAGCCAGCGGAGGGGGATCTACGAGCAGTACTTC. This chain joins TRBV3-1 and TRBJ2-7; D tentatively reads TRBD1 or TRBD2 (6 bases each). V lost 3 bases, J lost 3 bases, and 12 bases lay in between. The CDR3 is made up of 14 amino acids. The germline V gene encodes CDR1 LGHDT and CDR2 YNNKEL (reference sequence).

J is TRBJ1-2 and V is TRBV12-3 or TRBV12-4, with D hard to call. Deletions cut 3 bases from V and 8 bases from J, with 10 bases between. The CDR3 has 12 amino acids. Here the CDR3 reads CASSFPMGGYTF. The DNA for the CDR3 is TGTGCCAGCAGTTTCCCCATGGGCGGCTACACCTTC.

The genes are TRBV7-2 and TRBJ2-5; D may be TRBD1 or TRBD2 (5 bases each). The better agreement between TRBJ2-7 and the DNA end casts doubt on the J call. CDR1 SGHTA and CDR2 FQGNSA come from the germline V gene. This CDR3 is 16 amino acids long. The CDR3 region is CASSLEGTLGSSEQYF. In DNA form, the CDR3 reads TGTGCCAGCAGCTTAGAGGGGACCTTGGGGTCTAGCGAGCAGTACTTC.

This clonotype was detected a few times. The chain carries TRBV4-1 and TRBJ2-5; 8 bases match TRBD2. The J call may be incorrect, as the DNA end agrees better with TRBJ2-7. CDR1 is MGHRA and CDR2 is YSYEKL in the germline V gene. The CDR3 has 15 residues. The CDR3 DNA is TGCGCCAGCAGCCAAGTTGGGACTAGAAATCCCGAGCAGTACTTC. Translated, it gives CASSQVGTRNPEQYF.

V is TRBV4-1 and J is TRBJ1-2, with 7 bases matching TRBD1. With V trimmed by 0 bases and J by 8 bases, 9 bases remained unmatched. Germline values: CDR1 MGHRA, CDR2 YSYEKL. The CDR3 consists of 15 residues. CDR3 coding DNA: TGCGCCAGCAGCCAAGATCTAGGGGGCGGAGGAGGCTACACCTTC. Its protein product is CASSQDLGGGGGYTF.

This chain uses TRBV7-2 with TRBJ2-7, with 9 nucleotides matching TRBD2. Germline CDR1 is SGHTA and CDR2 is FQGNSA. The V segment lost 2 bases and the J segment 7 bases; nucleotides outside the gene matches: 9. This CDR3 spans 15 amino acids. The CDR3, as DNA: TGTGCCAGCAGCTTAAGGACTAGCGTGAGTGGGGAGCAGTACTTC. Translated, it gives CASSLRTSVSGEQYF.